The T cell receptor beta chain under discussion was sequenced for a study of glioma-infiltrating T cells after dendritic cell vaccination. Per germline, CDR1 SGHRS and CDR2 YFSETQ. Losses at the gene ends were 3 bases for V and 2 bases for J; bases not matched to a gene: 4. This CDR3 has 14 amino acids. Study-wide results and caveats: The cohort had few patients with full blood and tumor sets.

In this sample, this clone turned up once. What it binds is not known. The time point here: after dendritic cell vaccination, including at tumor progression/relapse. Produced via immunoSEQ multiplex PCR; TCRdb's table is partial and in-frame only. Of over 80,000 clones in the sample, approximately 75% were seen once. This TCR was sampled from a human donor with glioblastoma. The rearrangement joins TRBV5-1 to TRBJ1-2, with 7 bases that match TRBD1. This specimen consisted of blood, obtained after dendritic cell vaccination. CDR3 coding DNA: TGCGCCAGCAGCTCCGGGACAGAAAACTATGGCTACACCTTC. This encodes CASSSGTENYGYTF.